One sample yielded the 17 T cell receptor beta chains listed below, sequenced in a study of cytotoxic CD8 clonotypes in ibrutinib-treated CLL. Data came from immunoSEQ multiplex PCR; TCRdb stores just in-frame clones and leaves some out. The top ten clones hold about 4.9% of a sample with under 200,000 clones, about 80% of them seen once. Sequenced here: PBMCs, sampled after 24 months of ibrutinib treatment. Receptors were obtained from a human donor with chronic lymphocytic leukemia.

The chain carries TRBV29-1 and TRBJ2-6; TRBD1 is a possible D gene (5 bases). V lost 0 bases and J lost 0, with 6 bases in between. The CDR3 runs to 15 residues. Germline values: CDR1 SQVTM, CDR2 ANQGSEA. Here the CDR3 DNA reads TGCAGCGTTGAAGACCAGGGCTCTGGGGCCAACGTCCTGACTTTC. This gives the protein CSVEDQGSGANVLTF.

This chain's CDR3 is CASTSGTSSTTNEKLFF. CDR3 coding DNA: TGCGCCAGCACCAGCGGGACCTCAAGCACAACTAATGAAAAACTGTTTTTT. The rearrangement joins TRBV5-1 to TRBJ1-4; possibly TRBD1 for D (5 bases). Trimming pared 6 bases from V and 0 bases from J, leaving 18 bases between. Germline V gene lookup returns CDR1 SGHRS and CDR2 YFSETQ. The CDR3 is 17 residues long.

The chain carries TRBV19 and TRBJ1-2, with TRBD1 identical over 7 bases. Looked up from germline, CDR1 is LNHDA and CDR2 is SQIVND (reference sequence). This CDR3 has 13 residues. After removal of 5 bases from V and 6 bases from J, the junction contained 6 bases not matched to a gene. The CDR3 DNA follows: TGTGCCAGTAGTCCGACAGGGACTCATGGCTACACCTTC. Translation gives CASSPTGTHGYTF.

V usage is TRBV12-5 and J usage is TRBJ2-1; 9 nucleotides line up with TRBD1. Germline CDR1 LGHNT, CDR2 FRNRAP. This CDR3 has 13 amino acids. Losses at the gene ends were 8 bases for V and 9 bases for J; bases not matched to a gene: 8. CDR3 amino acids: CASSGTGNIEQFF. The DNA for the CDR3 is TGTGCTAGTTCCGGGACAGGGAATATTGAGCAGTTCTTC.

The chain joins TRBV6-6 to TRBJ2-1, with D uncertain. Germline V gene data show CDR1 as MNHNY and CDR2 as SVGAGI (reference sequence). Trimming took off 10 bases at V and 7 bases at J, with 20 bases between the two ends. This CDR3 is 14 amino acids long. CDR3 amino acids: CATAPTPGVNEQFF. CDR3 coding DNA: TGTGCCACGGCCCCAACACCTGGGGTTAATGAGCAGTTCTTC.

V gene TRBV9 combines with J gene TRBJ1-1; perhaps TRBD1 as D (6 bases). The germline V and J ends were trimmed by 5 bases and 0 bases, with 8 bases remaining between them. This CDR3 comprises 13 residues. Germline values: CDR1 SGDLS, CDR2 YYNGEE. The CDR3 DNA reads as TGTGCCAGCAGGGGACACTTGAACACTGAAGCTTTCTTT. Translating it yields CASRGHLNTEAFF.

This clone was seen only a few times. CDR3 residues: CASSPLYGYTF. CDR3 DNA sequence: TGTGCCAGCAGTCCCCTCTATGGCTACACCTTC. The chain joins TRBV28 to TRBJ1-2; D gene unclear. The CDR3 is 11 amino acids. V dropped 5 bases and J dropped 4 bases, with 5 bases sitting between them. Looked up from germline, CDR1 is MDHEN and CDR2 is SYDVKM.

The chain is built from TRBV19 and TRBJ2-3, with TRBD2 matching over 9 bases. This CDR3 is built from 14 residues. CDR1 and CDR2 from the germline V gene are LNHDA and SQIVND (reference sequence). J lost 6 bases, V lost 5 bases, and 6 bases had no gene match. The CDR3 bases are TGTGCCAGTAGTGTAGGACTAGCGAAGGATACGCAGTATTTT. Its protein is CASSVGLAKDTQYF.

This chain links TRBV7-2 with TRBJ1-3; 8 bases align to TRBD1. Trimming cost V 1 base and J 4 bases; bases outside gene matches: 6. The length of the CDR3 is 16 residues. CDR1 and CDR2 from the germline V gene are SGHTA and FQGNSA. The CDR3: CASSLGRQGQGNTIYF. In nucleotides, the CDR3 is TGTGCCAGCAGCTTAGGGAGACAGGGGCAGGGAAACACCATATATTTT.

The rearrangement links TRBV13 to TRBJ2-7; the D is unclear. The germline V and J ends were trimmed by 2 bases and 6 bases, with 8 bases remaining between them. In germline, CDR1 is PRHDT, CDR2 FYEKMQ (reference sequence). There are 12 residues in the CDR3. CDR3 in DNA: TGTGCCAGCAGCTTAAGTAGAATCGAGCAGTACTTC. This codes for CASSLSRIEQYF.

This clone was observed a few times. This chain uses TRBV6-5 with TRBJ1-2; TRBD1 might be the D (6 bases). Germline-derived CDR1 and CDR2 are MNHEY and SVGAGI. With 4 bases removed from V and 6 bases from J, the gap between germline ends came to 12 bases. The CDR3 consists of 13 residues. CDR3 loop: CASSSGGGNGYTF. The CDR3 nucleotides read TGTGCCAGCAGTTCTGGAGGGGGAAATGGCTACACCTTC.

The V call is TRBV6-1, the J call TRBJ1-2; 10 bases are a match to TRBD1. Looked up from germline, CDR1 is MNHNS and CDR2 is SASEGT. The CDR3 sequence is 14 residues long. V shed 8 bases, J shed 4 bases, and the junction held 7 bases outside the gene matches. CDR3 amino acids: CASRDRGLSYGYTF. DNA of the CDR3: TGTGCCAGCCGGGACAGGGGATTAAGCTATGGCTACACCTTC.

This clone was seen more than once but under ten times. The CDR3 spells CASSGNSGNTIYF. In DNA, the CDR3 is TGTGCCAGCAGCGGGAACTCTGGAAACACCATATATTTT. This sequence joins TRBV9 and TRBJ1-3, with D uncertain. Germline V lookup: CDR1 SGDLS, CDR2 YYNGEE. V was clipped by 3 bases and J by 0 bases, with 4 bases between them. This CDR3 spans 13 amino acids.

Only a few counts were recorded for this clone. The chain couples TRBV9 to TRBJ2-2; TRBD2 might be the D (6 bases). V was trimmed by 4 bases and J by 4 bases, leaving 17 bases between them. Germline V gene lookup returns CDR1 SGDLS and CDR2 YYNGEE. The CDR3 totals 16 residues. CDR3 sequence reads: CASSPRRDSTTGELFF. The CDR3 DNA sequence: TGTGCCAGCAGCCCCCGGAGGGACTCGACCACCGGGGAGCTGTTTTTT.

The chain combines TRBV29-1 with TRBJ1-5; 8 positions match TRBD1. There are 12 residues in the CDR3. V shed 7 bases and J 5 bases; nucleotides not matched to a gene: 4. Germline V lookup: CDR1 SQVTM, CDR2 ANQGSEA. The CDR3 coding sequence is TGCAGCGCTCAGGACAGGGATCAGCCCCAGCATTTT. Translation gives CSAQDRDQPQHF. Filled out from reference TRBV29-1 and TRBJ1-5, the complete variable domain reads SAVISQKPSRDICQRGTSLTIQCQVDSQVTMMFWYRQQPGQSLTLIATANQGSEATYESGFVIDKFPISRPNLTFSTLTVSNMSPEDSSIYLCSAQDRDQPQHFGDGTRLSIL.

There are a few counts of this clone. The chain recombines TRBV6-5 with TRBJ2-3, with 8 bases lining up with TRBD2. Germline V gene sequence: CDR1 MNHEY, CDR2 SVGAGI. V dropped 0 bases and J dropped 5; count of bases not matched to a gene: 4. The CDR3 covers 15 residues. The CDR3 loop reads CASSYSAGVQDTQYF. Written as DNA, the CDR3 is TGTGCCAGCAGTTACTCAGCGGGAGTTCAAGATACGCAGTATTTT.

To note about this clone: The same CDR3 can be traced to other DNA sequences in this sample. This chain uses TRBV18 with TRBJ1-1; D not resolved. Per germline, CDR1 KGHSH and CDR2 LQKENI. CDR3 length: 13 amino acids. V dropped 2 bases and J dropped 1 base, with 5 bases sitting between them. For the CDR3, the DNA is TGTGCCAGCTCACCATCCGGGAACACTGAAGCTTTCTTT. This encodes CASSPSGNTEAFF.